This T cell receptor beta chain is from a study of OX40 agonist ivuxolimab in advanced cancers. Background on the whole study: Ivuxolimab, which targeted the costimulatory receptor OX40 (CD134), was an agonistic, fully human IgG2 monoclonal antibody. Intravenous ivuxolimab was administered to patients every 2 weeks at six dose levels: 0.01, 0.1, 0.3, 1.5, 3 and 10 mg/kg. Of the 50 or so patients in dose escalation, some 19 had hepatocellular carcinoma, roughly 15 had melanoma, 9 had renal cell carcinoma and 9 had head and neck cancer. A male proportion of around 81% and a mean age of roughly 58 years, ranging from roughly 23 to 79, were recorded for the dose-escalation cohort. Patients were allowed to have had prior anti-PD-1, anti-PD-L1 or anti-CTLA-4 therapy, and 40% of the dose-escalation patients had previously received checkpoint inhibitors. Partial responses occurred in three dose-escalation patients: two with cutaneous melanoma and one with hepatocellular carcinoma. The point of sequencing TCRbeta in the periphery was to test whether ivuxolimab changed TCR sequence diversity and drove clonal T-cell expansion. The monotherapy dose-escalation portion (N of about 49 patients) of the phase I ivuxolimab trial is reported in the paper. Broad study findings and their caveats: Low levels of normalized T-cell clonal expansion were also seen in some patients who did not respond. Which antigens the clonally expanded peripheral T cells were specific for was not determined. At doses from 0.1 to 3.0 mg/kg, clonal expansion was seen in both CD4+ and CD8+ blood T cells between baseline and week 6. On average, CD8+ T cells showed more expanded clones than CD4+ T cells after ivuxolimab. In partial responders in the 0.1-3.0 mg/kg groups, normalized peripheral clonal expansion was found to be among the lowest, especially among CD8+ T cells.

The trial excluded patients who had a history of autoimmune disease or were on systemic immunosuppression. Peripheral blood for TCR sequencing was collected from all dose cohorts at baseline, on cycle 4 day 1, and on cycle 7 day 1. Samples were obtained from an open-label, multicenter, first-in-human phase I dose-escalation trial of ivuxolimab. The trial enrolled adults with locally advanced or metastatic head and neck squamous cell, hepatocellular, melanoma or renal cell carcinoma. CD4+ and CD8+ T cells were sorted separately from peripheral blood before TCR sequencing. To sequence the TCRbeta CDR3 region, genomic DNA was isolated from the sorted cells. The immunoSEQ Assay was used to sequence the TCRbeta CDR3 regions. TCRdb re-hosts the immuneACCESS table, in-frame sequences only. Its copies lack some clones; in the studies checked, an unresolved V gene accounts for under half of them, and the cause for the rest is not known. A total of some 97,000 clones appear in this sample, around 90% of them only once. In total, the top ten clones hold 0.45% to 0.65% of the sample.

With regard to this clone: Its antigen remains undetermined. No much larger clonotype is one base removed from it; base qualities were not supplied.

V is pruned by 4 bases and J by 5 bases, leaving 11 bases of the junction without a gene match. The CDR3 has 15 amino acids, counting the end cysteine and phenylalanine. CDR3 DNA only is kept here, 45 bases in frame from base 1. Sequences SGHDT (CDR1) and YYEEEE (CDR2) are obtained from the germline V gene. This clonotype originated in an adult with an advanced solid tumor such as melanoma, head and neck, liver or kidney cancer. The rearrangement joined TRBV5-6 to TRBJ1-2; 7 central nucleotides agree with TRBD1. Source: CD4+ or CD8+ T cells sorted from blood, taken in a trial of the OX40 agonist ivuxolimab. The DNA reads TGTGCCAGCAGCCGGGGACAGAAAACGTCTTATGGCTACACCTTC. Protein translation: CASSRGQKTSYGYTF.